The 16 T cell receptor beta chains reported below all come from one sample, sequenced in a study of lymphopenia after photon versus proton radiotherapy. Here immunoSEQ multiplex PCR was the method, and the copy in TCRdb shows in-frame clones only, minus some. The repertoire holds over 35,000 clones, with about four fifths as singletons. The sequences come from peripheral blood, collected from a patient treated with proton-based radiotherapy. Source of these receptors: a woman in her seventies with pancreatic cancer.

The chain recombines TRBV10-3 with TRBJ2-1; 9 bases agree with TRBD2. The CDR3 contains 15 residues. Losses at the gene ends were 5 bases for V and 0 bases for J; bases not matched to a gene: 2. Germline V gives CDR1 ENHRY, CDR2 SYGVKD. The CDR3 DNA reads TGTGCCATCAGTAGCGGGAGGAGCTCCTACAATGAGCAGTTCTTC. Amino acid sequence: CAISSGRSSYNEQFF.

V usage is TRBV5-8 and J usage is TRBJ2-2; TRBD1 agrees at 7 bases. The germline CDR1 and CDR2 sequences are SGHTS and YDEGEE. The J segment lost 3 bases and the V segment lost 0 bases, leaving 2 bases of the junction unmatched. This CDR3 has 15 amino acids. The CDR3 loop is CASSLEGQYTGELFF. The CDR3 bases are TGTGCCAGCAGCTTGGAGGGACAGTACACCGGGGAGCTGTTTTTT. Drawing the rest from reference TRBV5-8 and TRBJ2-2, the complete variable domain is EAGVTQSPTHLIKTRGQQATLRCSPISGHTSVYWYQQALGLGLQFLLWYDEGEERNRGNFPPRFSGRQFPNYSSELNVNALELEDSALYLCASSLEGQYTGELFFGEGSRLTVL.

This clone has more than one count but fewer than ten. The CDR3 loop is CAWTRVTGRSPLHF. Written as DNA, the CDR3 is TGTGCCTGGACCCGCGTCACAGGGAGGTCACCCCTCCACTTT. The chain has TRBV30 and TRBJ1-6; D might be TRBD1 (6 bases). The ends were cut back, 4 bases at V and 10 bases at J, with 17 bases in the middle. The CDR3 loop spans 14 amino acids. CDR1 is GTSNPN and CDR2 is SVGIG in the germline V gene (reference sequence).

J is TRBJ2-1 and V is TRBV4-2; 7 bases are a match to TRBD2. The CDR3 contains 17 residues. Per the germline V gene, CDR1 is LGHNA and CDR2 is YNFKEQ. Losses at the gene ends were 0 bases for V and 9 bases for J; bases not matched to a gene: 14. This chain's CDR3 is CASSQDGSGVISCEQFF. CDR3 coding DNA: TGTGCCAGCAGCCAAGATGGGAGCGGGGTGATCAGTTGTGAGCAGTTCTTC.

The rearrangement links TRBV5-1 to TRBJ2-3; the match to TRBD1 covers 8 bases. This CDR3 contains 14 residues. The germline V gene has CDR1 SGHRS and CDR2 YFSETQ. The V segment lost 4 bases and the J segment 6 bases; nucleotides outside the gene matches: 7. Here the CDR3 DNA reads TGCGCCAGCAGCAAGGACAGGGAGTACGATACGCAGTATTTT. It yields the protein CASSKDREYDTQYF.

DNA of the CDR3: TGTGCCAGCAGTTTAATCCCCGGCCCTGGAAGGGGCTACACCTTC. This translates into CASSLIPGPGRGYTF. This sequence joins TRBV28 and TRBJ1-2; D remains unclear. Germline V gene sequence: CDR1 MDHEN, CDR2 SYDVKM. Trimming removed 2 bases from V and 8 bases from J, with 18 bases in between. This CDR3 region has 15 residues.

This clone was detected only once. The chain carries TRBV7-9 and TRBJ2-1; 7 positions match TRBD2. CDR1 is SEHNR and CDR2 is FQNEAQ in the germline V gene (reference sequence). This CDR3 has 17 amino acids. Losses at the gene ends were 2 bases for V and 8 bases for J; bases not matched to a gene: 15. The CDR3 DNA follows: TGTGCCAGCAGCTTACCCCTAGCGGAGACCCGAGGGGATGAGCAGTTCTTC. Translated: CASSLPLAETRGDEQFF. The complete variable domain, with remaining parts taken from reference TRBV7-9 and TRBJ2-1, reads DTGVSQNPRHKITKRGQNVTFRCDPISEHNRLYWYRQTLGQGPEFLTYFQNEAQLEKSRLLSDRFSAERPKGSFSTLEIQRTEQGDSAMYLCASSLPLAETRGDEQFFGPGTRLTVL.

V is TRBV19 and J is TRBJ2-1; D may be TRBD2 (5 bases). Trimming left V 7 bases short and J 6 bases short, with 16 bases between. Germline CDR1 reads LNHDA; CDR2 reads SQIVND (reference sequence). The CDR3 has 14 residues. For the CDR3, the DNA is TGTGCCAGTAAGTACGTGGGAGTACTCAATGAGCAGTTCTTC. This gives the protein CASKYVGVLNEQFF.

This clone was found a few times. The J gene is TRBJ1-6, the V gene TRBV28; possibly TRBD1 for D (6 bases). CDR3 length: 12 residues. CDR1 and CDR2 from the germline V gene are MDHEN and SYDVKM. Trimming pared 11 bases from V and 10 bases from J, leaving 15 bases between. CDR3 bases: TGTGCCTCAACAGGGCCGGACTCACCCCTCCACTTT. This gives the protein CASTGPDSPLHF.

This chain connects TRBV6-1 to TRBJ2-7; no reliable D call. Germline-derived CDR1 and CDR2 are MNHNS and SASEGT. The CDR3 runs to 11 residues. V was pared by 5 bases and J by 7 bases, with 9 bases between. The CDR3 loop reads CASSFLGEQYF. The CDR3 DNA reads as TGTGCCAGCAGTTTCCTCGGGGAGCAGTACTTC.

This clone was counted once. Here the CDR3 DNA reads TGTGCCAGCAGCTCCCCTCTACGGGGGGCGCCTTACGAGCAGTACTTC. It translates to CASSSPLRGAPYEQYF. This chain links TRBV5-4 with TRBJ2-7, with a possible D match to TRBD2 (7 bases). Germline-derived CDR1 and CDR2 are SGHNT and YYREEE (reference sequence). V was cut by 3 bases and J by 4 bases, with 20 bases left in between. CDR3 length: 16 amino acids.

The V gene is TRBV27, the J gene TRBJ2-3; 11 bases are a match to TRBD2. This CDR3 is built from 15 residues. With V trimmed by 4 bases and J by 3 bases, 3 bases remained unmatched. Per the germline V gene, CDR1 is MNHEY and CDR2 is SMNVEV (reference sequence). The CDR3 nucleotides read TGTGCCAGCAGTTCCGGGACTAGCGGTACAGATACGCAGTATTTT. Translation gives CASSSGTSGTDTQYF.

V is TRBV18 and J is TRBJ2-1; D gene uncertain. The germline V gene encodes CDR1 KGHSH and CDR2 LQKENI. The CDR3 spans 14 residues. Trimming left V 2 bases short and J 8 bases short, with 13 bases between. The CDR3 coding sequence is TGTGCCAGCTCACCAATGTCAGCTTCCCATGAGCAGTTCTTC. It codes for CASSPMSASHEQFF. Full variable domain (rest looked up from reference TRBV18 and TRBJ2-1): NAGVMQNPRHLVRRRGQEARLRCSPMKGHSHVYWYRQLPEEGLKFMVYLQKENIIDESGMPKERFSAEFPKEGPSILRIQQVVRGDSAAYFCASSPMSASHEQFFGPGTRLTVL.

This clone was detected only a few times. This sequence joins TRBV19 and TRBJ1-2; TRBD1 might be the D (5 bases). In germline, CDR1 is LNHDA, CDR2 SQIVND (reference sequence). V was cut by 10 bases and J by 2 bases, with 14 bases left in between. The CDR3 runs to 13 residues. CDR3 in amino acids: CAIETGRNYGYTF. The DNA for the CDR3 is TGTGCCATTGAGACGGGACGGAACTATGGCTACACCTTC. The entire variable domain, with the rest obtained from reference TRBV19 and TRBJ1-2, is as follows: DGGITQSPKYLFRKEGQNVTLSCEQNLNHDAMYWYRQDPGQGLRLIYYSQIVNDFQKGDIAEGYSVSREKKESFPLTVTSAQKNPTAFYLCAIETGRNYGYTFGSGTRLTVV.

The V gene is TRBV4-2, the J gene TRBJ2-7; D possibly corresponds to TRBD1 (6 bases). Deletions cut 6 bases from V and 3 bases from J, with 24 bases between. Germline V gene sequence: CDR1 LGHNA, CDR2 YNFKEQ. The CDR3 consists of 17 residues. In nucleotides, the CDR3 is TGTGCCAGCAGTCCGGGTTCGACAGGCGTGATTCTCTACGAGCAGTACTTC. It specifies CASSPGSTGVILYEQYF.

The chain carries TRBV11-3 and TRBJ2-1; D remains ambiguous. CDR1 and CDR2 (germline): SGHNT, YENEEA. This CDR3 comprises 12 residues. Trimming removed 1 base from V and 6 bases from J, with 4 bases in between. The CDR3 sequence is CASSLVGNEQFF. The DNA for the CDR3 is TGTGCCAGCAGCTTAGTAGGCAATGAGCAGTTCTTC.